This passage covers 6 T cell receptor beta chains from one sample sequenced in a study of beta chain features in type 1 diabetes. General observations from the study: TCRB CDR3s were moderately but significantly shorter in Type 1 diabetes patients in all four CD4+ subsets.

Their recognized antigens are unknown. As every portion of the isolated RNA was reverse transcribed, the sequencing read expressed TCRB transcripts. The data were produced by immunoSEQ multiplex PCR, yet TCRdb's version contains in-frame clones alone and is incomplete. The sample contains roughly 330,000 clones, roughly 12% of which appear only once. What was sequenced was naive CD4+ T cells from blood. These receptors were collected from a woman under 30 with type 1 diabetes.

A few counts support this clone. V and J are TRBV5-1 and TRBJ2-1; TRBD2 agrees at 11 bases. V was clipped by 4 bases and J by 8 bases; unmatched bases: 8. Per germline, CDR1 SGHRS and CDR2 YFSETQ. This CDR3 has 15 amino acids. The CDR3 spells CASSGTSGRLDEQFF. For the CDR3, the DNA is TGCGCCAGCAGCGGAACTAGCGGGAGACTGGATGAGCAGTTCTTC.

The rearrangement uses TRBV5-4 and TRBJ1-1; D uncertain. The CDR3 length is 12 residues. Germline CDR1 is SGHNT and CDR2 is YYREEE (reference sequence). Trimming cost V 0 bases and J 8 bases, with 8 bases left between them. CDR3 coding DNA: TGTGCCAGCAGCTTGGCCCGCGGCGAAGCTTTCTTT. Encoded protein: CASSLARGEAFF.

The chain has TRBV7-2 and TRBJ2-5; possible D gene TRBD2, 7 bases. The CDR3 contains 15 residues. Germline assignment: CDR1 SGHTA and CDR2 FQGNSA. The ends were cut back, 2 bases at V and 2 bases at J, with 12 bases in the middle. As DNA, the CDR3 is TGTGCCAGCAGCTTAAATGGGGGGGCACAAGAGACCCAGTACTTC. This sequence encodes CASSLNGGAQETQYF.

This clone has just a few counts. This chain joins TRBV29-1 and TRBJ2-3; tentatively, D is TRBD2 (6 bases). Germline lookup yields CDR1 SQVTM and CDR2 ANQGSEA. This CDR3 spans 14 amino acids. Trimming left V 8 bases short and J 0 bases short, with 15 bases between. CDR3 nucleotides: TGCAGCCTCAGGGTCGGGAGTAGCACAGATACGCAGTATTTT. Residues: CSLRVGSSTDTQYF.

The chain has TRBV7-2 and TRBJ2-5, with TRBD1 matching 7 bases. Germline CDR1 reads SGHTA; CDR2 reads FQGNSA. The CDR3 sequence is 13 residues long. J lost 5 bases, V lost 7 bases, and 7 bases had no gene match. The CDR3 spells CASTKQGRETQYF. The CDR3 DNA follows: TGTGCCAGCACCAAACAGGGGCGCGAGACCCAGTACTTC.

This clone showed up just a few times. The rearrangement uses TRBV5-1 and TRBJ2-7; D might be TRBD2 (6 bases). This CDR3 spans 14 amino acids. V gave up 0 bases and J gave up 2 bases, with 9 bases separating them. From germline, CDR1 is SGHRS and CDR2 YFSETQ. The CDR3 loop is CASSLGGGPYEQYV. CDR3 DNA sequence: TGCGCCAGCAGCTTGGGTGGAGGGCCCTACGAGCAGTACGTC.